This passage covers 8 T cell receptor beta chains from one sample sequenced in a study of metastatic and nonmetastatic thyroid tumors. TCRdb reassembled clones from the PCR reads with MiXCR. Among roughly 35,000 clones listed, about 16% were seen once. Patients had received no treatment of any kind before thyroid surgery. The sample comprised blood. The source of these receptors is a female donor with papillary thyroid cancer or a benign thyroid nodule (not recorded which). Some clones in this sample may be carry-over from other donors' samples.

This clone came up many times. The V and J genes are TRBV20-1 and TRBJ2-7, with TRBD2 identical over 14 bases. Per germline, CDR1 DFQATT and CDR2 SNEGSKA (reference sequence). Losses at the gene ends were 5 bases for V and 5 bases for J; bases not matched to a gene: 8. The CDR3 covers 15 residues. The CDR3: CSAGQTSGRANEQYF. CDR3 DNA: TGCAGTGCTGGCCAGACTAGCGGGAGGGCCAACGAGCAGTACTTC.

This clone was seen at least ten times. V is TRBV19 and J is TRBJ1-4, with D perhaps matching TRBD1 (6 bases). This CDR3 has 17 amino acids. Germline V lookup: CDR1 LNHDA, CDR2 SQIVND (reference sequence). Trimming shortened V by 3 bases and J by 0 bases, and 14 bases separated the two germline ends. CDR3 protein: CASSILSRQATNEKLFF. The CDR3 region has the DNA TGTGCCAGTAGTATCCTCTCCCGACAGGCAACTAATGAAAAACTGTTTTTT.

There are many counts of this clone. The germline gene is not matched at one end of the junction; a read error may be the cause. This sequence joins TRBV5-4 and TRBJ2-1, with no clear D. Germline V gives CDR1 SGHNT, CDR2 YYREEE (reference sequence). The CDR3 runs to 14 residues. CDR3 sequence (DNA): TGTGCCAGCAGTTTGGGCTCAGATTACAATGAGCAGTTCTTC. Protein product: CASSLGSDYNEQFF.

This clone has at least ten counts. The chain is built from TRBV9 and TRBJ2-7, with 8 nucleotides matching TRBD1. V gave up 0 bases and J gave up 7 bases; unmatched junction bases: 9. Per germline, CDR1 SGDLS and CDR2 YYNGEE. The CDR3 loop spans 15 amino acids. The CDR3 DNA is TGTGCCAGCAGCGTAGCGGCAGGGGGCTTGGGAGAGCAGTACTTC. Translated: CASSVAAGGLGEQYF.

At least ten counts were recorded for this clone. A much larger clone lies a single base off, so this may be a read error. The V gene is TRBV2, the J gene TRBJ1-1; weak D call: TRBD1 (6 bases). V lost 7 bases to trimming and J lost 6 bases, with 18 bases between them. The CDR3 is 14 amino acids. Germline V gene sequence: CDR1 SNHLY, CDR2 FYNNEI. The chain's CDR3 is CASTPPGVASEAFF. As DNA, the CDR3 is TGTGCCAGCACCCCCCCAGGGGTCGCGTCTGAAGCTTTCTTT.

Of note for this clone: A much larger clone sits a single nucleotide away, making a read error possible. The chain employs TRBV27 and TRBJ1-2, with no clear D. This CDR3 contains 10 residues. Germline loops: CDR1 MNHEY, CDR2 SMNVEV (reference sequence). The chain's CDR3 is CAISRGGYTF. The CDR3 DNA reads as TGTGCCATCAGTCGAGGCGGCTACACCTTC.

Details on this clone: The junction departs from the called germline gene at one end, perhaps through a read error. The chain uses TRBV2 and TRBJ2-7; 9 bases agree with TRBD1. The germline CDR1 and CDR2 sequences are SNHLY and FYNNEI. CDR3 length equals 14 residues. CDR3 DNA: TGTGTCAGCAGTTACGGGACAGGGCTGTACGAGCAGTACTTC. It yields the protein CVSSYGTGLYEQYF.

In this sample, this clone turned up many times. CDR3 sequence: CASSPQRPANRFF. Written as DNA, the CDR3 is TGTGCCAGCAGTCCCCAACGGCCAGCCAATAGGTTCTTC. V usage is TRBV12-3 or TRBV12-4 and J usage is TRBJ2-1; D not resolved. The V end lost 5 bases, the J end lost 15 bases, and 20 bases lay between the germline ends. The CDR3 runs 13 residues.